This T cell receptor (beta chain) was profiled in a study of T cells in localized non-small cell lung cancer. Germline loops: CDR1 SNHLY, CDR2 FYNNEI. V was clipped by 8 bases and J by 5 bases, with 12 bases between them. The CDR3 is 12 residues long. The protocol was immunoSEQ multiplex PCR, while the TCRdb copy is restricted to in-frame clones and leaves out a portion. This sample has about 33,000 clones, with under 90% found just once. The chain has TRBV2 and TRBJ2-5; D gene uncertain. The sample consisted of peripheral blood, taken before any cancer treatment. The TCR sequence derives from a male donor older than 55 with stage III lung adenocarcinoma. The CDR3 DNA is TGTGCCAGCGCCTCCGGTGGGGAGACCCAGTACTTC. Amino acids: CASASGGETQYF. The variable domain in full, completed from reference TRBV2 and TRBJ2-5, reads EPEVTQTPSHQVTQMGQEVILRCVPISNHLYFYWYRQILGQKVEFLVSFYNNEISEKSEIFDDQFSVERPDGSNFTLKIRSTKLEDSAMYFCASASGGETQYFGPGTRLLVL.